Below, 19 T cell receptor beta chains from the same sample are listed, as sequenced in a study of cytotoxic CD8 clonotypes in ibrutinib-treated CLL. Repertoires were generated with immunoSEQ multiplex PCR, while TCRdb's copy carries only in-frame clones and drops some. The data show 100,000 or so clones, about 50% seen once. The sample in question was PBMCs, obtained after 24 months of ibrutinib treatment. The receptor source for this set is a human donor with chronic lymphocytic leukemia.

This clone was counted between two and nine times. The chain joins TRBV6-1 to TRBJ1-5; 8 positions match TRBD1. The ends lost 6 bases at V and 5 bases at J; junction bases unmatched: 6. This CDR3 contains 14 residues. The germline CDR1 and CDR2 sequences are MNHNS and SASEGT. The CDR3 region has the DNA TGTGCCAGCAGAGGCCCAGGGGGCCATCAGCCCCAGCATTTT. Protein sequence: CASRGPGGHQPQHF.

The rearrangement uses TRBV18 and TRBJ2-5, with 7 bases fitting TRBD2. This CDR3 is built from 14 residues. Looked up from germline, CDR1 is KGHSH and CDR2 is LQKENI. The V segment lost 3 bases and the J segment 10 bases; nucleotides outside the gene matches: 11. CDR3: CASSPSGTHSIQYF. The CDR3 DNA reads as TGTGCCAGCTCACCGAGCGGGACCCATTCGATCCAGTACTTC.

This rearrangement joins TRBV30 to TRBJ1-4; D unresolved. CDR1 GTSNPN and CDR2 SVGIG come from the germline V gene (reference sequence). V lost 0 bases and J 3 bases, leaving 11 bases between the germline ends. The CDR3 spans 15 residues. CDR3 DNA: TGTGCCTGGAGTGTAATCGGCGGCCCTAATGAAAAACTGTTTTTT. Translation gives CAWSVIGGPNEKLFF. Together with reference TRBV30 and TRBJ1-4, the CDR3 gives the full variable domain: SQTIHQWPATLVQPVGSPLSLECTVEGTSNPNLYWYRQAAGRGLQLLFYSVGIGQISSEVPQNLSASRPQDRQFILSSKKLLLSDSGFYLCAWSVIGGPNEKLFFGSGTQLSVL.

This clone was counted between two and nine times. The V gene is TRBV19, the J gene TRBJ2-2; D possibly matches TRBD1 or TRBD2 (5 bases each). V lost 4 bases to trimming and J lost 4 bases, with 16 bases between them. CDR3 length: 16 amino acids. Germline CDR1 and CDR2: LNHDA and SQIVND (reference sequence). The CDR3, as DNA: TGTGCCAGTAGTACGCCCGGGGACGGAGGCACCGGGGAGCTGTTTTTT. This translates into CASSTPGDGGTGELFF.

This clone was counted ten times or more. Other DNA sequences in the sample encode the same CDR3. The CDR3 is CASSLQGYGYTF. The CDR3 DNA is TGCGCCAGCAGCCTACAGGGGTATGGCTACACCTTC. The J gene is TRBJ1-2, the V gene TRBV5-1; 7 bases agree with TRBD1. The CDR3 runs to 12 residues. The germline CDR1 and CDR2 sequences are SGHRS and YFSETQ. V lost 4 bases and J lost 5; bases outside the gene matches: 2.

V gene TRBV7-8 combines with J gene TRBJ1-2; D perhaps matches TRBD1 (6 bases). The V end lost 1 base, the J end lost 7 bases, and 10 bases lay between the germline ends. This CDR3 spans 13 amino acids. Germline values: CDR1 SGHVS, CDR2 FQNEAQ. The CDR3 here is CASSLGGQSGYTF. The CDR3 DNA is TGTGCCAGCAGCTTAGGGGGACAAAGTGGCTACACCTTC.

The chain has TRBV7-3 and TRBJ2-2; TRBD1 matches at 8 bases. The germline gives CDR1 SGHTA, CDR2 FQGTGA. The V segment lost 2 bases and the J segment 2 bases; nucleotides outside the gene matches: 4. The length of the CDR3 is 16 residues. CDR3 coding DNA: TGTGCCAGCAGCTTACTCGGACAGGGCAACACCGGGGAGCTGTTTTTT. Translated, it gives CASSLLGQGNTGELFF.

This clone was picked up a small number of times. The genes are TRBV15 and TRBJ2-3; TRBD1 matches 10 bases. V dropped 5 bases and J dropped 5; count of bases not matched to a gene: 7. From germline, CDR1 is LNHNV and CDR2 YYDKDF (reference sequence). CDR3 size: 15 residues. The CDR3 DNA reads as TGTGCCACCAGCTTCGACAGGGGGCGCGTAGATACGCAGTATTTT. It is translated as CATSFDRGRVDTQYF.

The chain couples TRBV2 to TRBJ1-4, with D tentatively TRBD1 (6 bases). In germline, CDR1 is SNHLY, CDR2 FYNNEI. V dropped 5 bases and J dropped 3 bases, with 16 bases sitting between them. CDR3 length: 16 residues. Here the CDR3 DNA reads TGTGCCAGCAGTCCACGGGGGGCAGGGGCTAATGAAAAACTGTTTTTT. Protein: CASSPRGAGANEKLFF.

Only a few counts were recorded for this clone. The rearrangement uses TRBV2 and TRBJ1-2; no reliable D call. The CDR3 spans 13 residues. The germline V gene encodes CDR1 SNHLY and CDR2 FYNNEI. Trimming pared 11 bases from V and 8 bases from J, leaving 21 bases between. The CDR3 DNA follows: TGTGCCTGCATTTGGAGGGTCGCGGGCGGCTACACCTTC. Translated: CACIWRVAGGYTF.

J is TRBJ2-7 and V is TRBV14; TRBD1 matches 7 bases. This CDR3 is built from 14 residues. Germline values: CDR1 SGHDN, CDR2 FVKESK. V lost 6 bases and J lost 0; bases outside the gene matches: 5. The CDR3 coding sequence is TGTGCCAGCAGACCGGGACAGTCCTCCTACGAGCAGTACTTC. Translating gives CASRPGQSSYEQYF.

The chain combines TRBV10-1 with TRBJ1-5, with 7 bases matching TRBD1. Germline V CDR1 and CDR2: WNHNN, SYGVQD (reference sequence). The CDR3 totals 16 residues. Unmatched junction bases numbered 10, after V lost 8 bases and J lost 0 bases. The CDR3 loop reads CASPTGSQLSNQPQHF. The CDR3 nucleotides read TGCGCCAGCCCGACAGGGTCTCAACTTAGCAATCAGCCCCAGCATTTT.

The CDR3, as DNA: TGTGCCAGTGATGGCGACAGGGGTCATCAGCCCCAGCATTTT. Translated, it gives CASDGDRGHQPQHF. The V gene is TRBV19, the J gene TRBJ1-5, with 8 bases fitting TRBD1. The V segment lost 8 bases and the J segment 5 bases; nucleotides outside the gene matches: 8. Germline CDR1 reads LNHDA; CDR2 reads SQIVND (reference sequence). The CDR3 contains 14 residues.

In regard to this clone: This same CDR3 is encoded by further DNA sequences in the sample. The gene calls are TRBV5-1 and TRBJ2-3, with 8 bases lining up with TRBD1. The germline CDR1 and CDR2 sequences are SGHRS and YFSETQ. The CDR3 runs to 14 residues. V shed 4 bases, J shed 3 bases, and the junction held 4 bases outside the gene matches. The CDR3: CASSAGGGTDTQYF. DNA of the CDR3: TGCGCCAGCAGCGCAGGGGGCGGAACAGATACGCAGTATTTT.

This sequence joins TRBV2 and TRBJ2-5; D remains unclear. This CDR3 is 13 amino acids long. The V end lost 6 bases, the J end lost 1 base, and 9 bases lay between the germline ends. Germline values: CDR1 SNHLY, CDR2 FYNNEI. CDR3 coding DNA: TGTGCCAGCAGGATATTGACCCAAGAGACCCAGTACTTC. It codes for CASRILTQETQYF.

This clone was seen more than once but under ten times. The chain has TRBV5-4 and TRBJ1-1, with 9 bases matching TRBD1. The CDR3 contains 14 residues. The V segment lost 2 bases and the J segment 3 bases; nucleotides outside the gene matches: 2. Per the germline V gene, CDR1 is SGHNT and CDR2 is YYREEE (reference sequence). CDR3 loop: CASSLTGGHTEAFF. The DNA for the CDR3 is TGTGCCAGCAGCTTAACAGGGGGCCACACTGAAGCTTTCTTT.

This clone occurred a few times. This chain links TRBV19 with TRBJ1-1; 8 bases fit TRBD1. CDR3 length equals 15 residues. Trimming removed 1 base from V and 5 bases from J; junction bases left unmatched: 6. CDR1 LNHDA and CDR2 SQIVND come from the germline V gene (reference sequence). This chain's CDR3 is CASSIGQGAGTEAFF. The CDR3 DNA reads as TGTGCCAGTAGTATAGGCCAGGGGGCAGGTACTGAAGCTTTCTTT.

The chain uses TRBV7-9 and TRBJ1-1; D is unclear. The CDR3 runs to 11 residues. Trimming shortened V by 8 bases and J by 7 bases, and 11 bases separated the two germline ends. Germline loops: CDR1 SEHNR, CDR2 FQNEAQ (reference sequence). The CDR3 DNA follows: TGTGCCAGCGAGGCCGTGAGTGAAGCTTTCTTT. As protein: CASEAVSEAFF.

This clone occurred a few times. V and J are TRBV11-2 and TRBJ1-3; D gene ambiguous. Looked up from germline, CDR1 is SGHAT and CDR2 is FQNNGV. This CDR3 spans 18 amino acids. V was cut by 5 bases and J by 0 bases, with 20 bases left in between. The CDR3 DNA reads TGTGCCAGCAGCATTATCTCCCCGGCCATCTTCTCTGGAAACACCATATATTTT. This sequence encodes CASSIISPAIFSGNTIYF. Full variable domain (rest looked up from reference TRBV11-2 and TRBJ1-3): EAGVAQSPRYKIIEKRQSVAFWCNPISGHATLYWYQQILGQGPKLLIQFQNNGVVDDSQLPKDRFSAERLKGVDSTLKIQPAKLEDSAVYLCASSIISPAIFSGNTIYFGEGSWLTVV.